Ten or more counts support the clone carrying this T cell receptor beta chain. Its antigen remains unknown. This entry belongs to a study of T cells after yellow fever vaccination. Study results and limitations: Detected again after the booster were most primary-vaccination clones, at almost 97% CD4 and 70% to 90% CD8.

One entry per CDR3 protein, called by TCRdb with MiXCR from the 5' RACE reads. This sample has about 320,000 distinct CDR3 sequences, with around 4.5% found just once. The receptor was derived from a man in his late teens or twenties who received the YFV17D yellow fever vaccine. The sequenced sample was PBMCs, obtained 15 days after the yellow fever booster vaccination.

CDR3 bases: TGTGCCAGCAGCTTCGGACAGGGGATGGAGACCCAGTACTTC. This sequence encodes CASSFGQGMETQYF. The chain recombines TRBV7-9 with TRBJ2-5; 9 nucleotides align to TRBD1. The CDR3 is 14 residues long. The germline V gene encodes CDR1 SEHNR and CDR2 FQNEAQ (reference sequence). V was clipped by 3 bases and J by 5 bases; unmatched bases: 4.